This T cell receptor beta chain came from a study of long-term antiretroviral therapy in people with HIV. Study-wide findings and caveats: HIV repertoires spanned narrower CDR3 length ranges than controls. Therapy changes, viral resistance and ART adherence were not documented in the available data.

From germline, CDR1 is SGHDN and CDR2 FVKESK. The CDR3 sequence is 15 residues long. V dropped 2 bases and J dropped 4 bases, with 15 bases sitting between them. Notes on this clone: Its target is unknown.

Running of the v3.0 immunoSEQ assay took place at survey level. Data came from immunoSEQ multiplex PCR; TCRdb stores just in-frame clones and leaves some out. The table lists tens of thousands of clones, 82% of them singletons. This chain links TRBV14 with TRBJ2-7; D possibly corresponds to TRBD1 (6 bases). The TCR sequence derives from a man younger than 30 with HIV. Sequenced here: unsorted PBMCs, sampled 0.8 years before starting antiretroviral therapy. The CDR3 spells CASSQRGQMLYEQYF. The CDR3 nucleotides are TGTGCCAGCAGCCAACGAGGACAGATGCTTTACGAGCAGTACTTC.